The 10 T cell receptor beta chains given below trace back to one sample, sequenced in a study of cytomegalovirus exposure and HLA in healthy donors. This PCR relied on a set of 60 Vbeta primers and 13 Jbeta primers. Clones were sequenced by immunoSEQ multiplex PCR, and TCRdb holds only the in-frame ones, with some missing. The sample records more than 130,000 clones, around 77% being singletons. Specimen: PBMCs. These receptors were taken from a man aged 25 to 40 in good health and CMV-seronegative.

The genes are TRBV18 and TRBJ1-2, with TRBD1 as a possible D gene (5 bases). CDR1 and CDR2 (germline): KGHSH, LQKENI. The CDR3 spans 13 residues. The ends were cut back, 4 bases at V and 6 bases at J, with 12 bases in the middle. CDR3 sequence (DNA): TGTGCCAGCTCACGCACCGGGGGGGATGGCTACACCTTC. This gives the protein CASSRTGGDGYTF.

Here the CDR3 reads CASSLLGTGLLGANYGYTF. CDR3 coding DNA: TGCGCCAGCAGCCTACTCGGGACAGGGTTATTGGGAGCTAACTATGGCTACACCTTC. The genes are TRBV4-1 and TRBJ1-2; the match to TRBD1 covers 9 bases. This CDR3 has 19 amino acids. V shed 4 bases, J shed 0 bases, and the junction held 15 bases outside the gene matches. Germline assignment: CDR1 MGHRA and CDR2 YSYEKL.

CDR3 coding DNA: TGTGCCAGCAGCCAAGCTAGCTTCGGTGAGCAGTTCTTC. Translated, it gives CASSQASFGEQFF. This chain joins TRBV4-2 and TRBJ2-1; D is perhaps TRBD2 (5 bases). V gave up 1 base and J gave up 9 bases, with 10 bases separating them. The CDR3 is 13 residues long. CDR1 and CDR2 (germline): LGHNA, YNFKEQ.

The CDR3 DNA reads TGTGCCATCAGCGGGGGTTGGTACTATGATGGCTACACCTTC. Protein product: CAISGGWYYDGYTF. The chain couples TRBV6-6 to TRBJ1-2; maybe TRBD1 (5 bases). Between the trimmed V and J ends, which lost 10 bases and 6 bases, there was a span of 21 bases. Germline V gives CDR1 MNHNY, CDR2 SVGAGI (reference sequence). CDR3 length equals 14 residues.

This chain joins TRBV12-5 and TRBJ1-5; 9 bases fit TRBD1. CDR3 length equals 20 residues. Losses at the gene ends were 3 bases for V and 0 bases for J; bases not matched to a gene: 15. Germline CDR1 and CDR2: LGHNT and FRNRAP. CDR3 amino acids: CASGLTTGGVKSHSNQPQHF. Written as DNA, the CDR3 is TGTGCTAGTGGTTTAACTACAGGGGGCGTAAAATCCCATAGCAATCAGCCCCAGCATTTT.

The chain is built from TRBV11-2 and TRBJ2-7; 9 nucleotides match TRBD1. This CDR3 is built from 13 residues. CDR1 SGHAT and CDR2 FQNNGV come from the germline V gene. Losses at the gene ends were 5 bases for V and 3 bases for J; bases not matched to a gene: 2. CDR3 region: CASSPDRGYEQYF. The CDR3 nucleotides read TGTGCCAGCAGCCCGGACAGGGGCTACGAGCAGTACTTC.

This clone was counted once. This chain's CDR3 is CASEDLIGRAGTGYEQFF. The CDR3 DNA reads as TGTGCCAGCGAAGATTTAATCGGGCGCGCCGGGACTGGTTATGAGCAGTTCTTC. The chain links TRBV28 to TRBJ2-1, with a possible D match to TRBD2 (6 bases). The CDR3 has 18 amino acids. Germline CDR1 and CDR2: MDHEN and SYDVKM. Trimming removed 8 bases from V and 8 bases from J, with 31 bases in between.

This clone was detected a few times. CDR3 in amino acids: CASSSLGGGNQPQHF. CDR3 DNA: TGTGCCAGCAGTAGTCTCGGGGGGGGCAATCAGCCCCAGCATTTT. The gene calls are TRBV27 and TRBJ1-5; D is possibly TRBD1 (5 bases). The length of the CDR3 is 15 residues. Germline CDR1 is MNHEY and CDR2 is SMNVEV (reference sequence). Between the trimmed V and J ends, which lost 5 bases and 2 bases, there was a span of 13 bases.

The rearrangement joins TRBV5-1 to TRBJ2-1, with D perhaps TRBD2 (6 bases). Trimming took off 7 bases at V and 0 bases at J, with 14 bases between the two ends. The germline V gene encodes CDR1 SGHRS and CDR2 YFSETQ. The CDR3 is 15 residues long. CDR3 loop: CASSRGSNSYNEQFF. The CDR3 nucleotides read TGCGCCAGCTCTCGGGGGAGCAACTCCTACAATGAGCAGTTCTTC.

The chain couples TRBV29-1 to TRBJ1-6; 7 nucleotides agree with TRBD1. CDR1 SQVTM and CDR2 ANQGSEA come from the germline V gene. The ends lost 7 bases at V and 10 bases at J; junction bases unmatched: 10. CDR3 size: 13 residues. CDR3 DNA: TGCAGCGCAGGGGGAGGCAGGGACTCACCCCTCCACTTT. It yields the protein CSAGGGRDSPLHF. Drawing the rest from reference TRBV29-1 and TRBJ1-6, the complete variable domain is SAVISQKPSRDICQRGTSLTIQCQVDSQVTMMFWYRQQPGQSLTLIATANQGSEATYESGFVIDKFPISRPNLTFSTLTVSNMSPEDSSIYLCSAGGGRDSPLHFGNGTRLTVT.